Listed below are T cell receptor beta chains from one sample, sequenced in a study of T cells expressing NK-cell markers. TCRdb re-analyzed the 5' RACE reads; it lists each CDR3 protein once, without DNA. The repertoire shows some 440,000 distinct CDR3 sequences; the top ten hold 1.4%. The sequencing input was blood T cells: a sorted CD56 or NKG2C T cell subset, CD4+ or CD8+ T cells, or bulk PBMC T cells (not recorded which). The receptor set was obtained from a woman in her 50s in good health. The CDR3 runs from the conserved cysteine through the conserved F or W.

cdr3_length	j_call	v_call	cdr3_aa
15	TRBJ1-2	TRBV4-2	CASSQDPGNNYGYTF
15	TRBJ2-6	TRBV5-6	CASSLASRAANVLTF
14	TRBJ2-7	TRBV11-1	CASSTPQGAYEQYF
15	TRBJ1-6	TRBV7-2	CASSTAGTDNSPLHF
16	TRBJ2-4	TRBV12-3/TRBV12-4	CASSHGTTVAKNIQYF
16	TRBJ2-3	TRBV20-1	CSASTPRGGITDTQYF
15	TRBJ2-3	TRBV5-5	CASSSSGHSTDTQYF
15	TRBJ2-7	TRBV29-1	CSVGTGTGFFYEQYF
16	TRBJ2-3	TRBV6-2/TRBV6-3	CASSYAFGSVTDTQYF
16	TRBJ2-2	TRBV3-1	CASSLTSGGNTGELFF
15	TRBJ2-2	TRBV7-2	CASSLQTSSTGELFF
15	TRBJ2-2	TRBV7-2	CASSLNTGAAGELFF
17	TRBJ2-2	TRBV7-3	CASSPMAAGGVTGELFF
13	TRBJ1-6	TRBV5-5	CASSSPTGRPLHF
17	TRBJ2-1	TRBV11-3	CASSLVLGLAGWNEQFF
16	TRBJ2-7	TRBV15	CATSRVSGTGGYEQYF
16	TRBJ2-4	TRBV12-3/TRBV12-4	CASSPLAGAGKNIQYF
17	TRBJ2-3	TRBV10-1	CATSLAGDAVSTDTQYF
14	TRBJ1-2	TRBV6-1	CASLRGTLNYGYTF
11	TRBJ2-5	TRBV2	CASGGAKTQYF
14	TRBJ2-3	TRBV5-1	CASSGGLAGDTQYF
17	TRBJ2-3	TRBV7-8	CASSSLRSGPSTDTQYF